This T cell receptor (beta chain) was identified in a study of blood T cells in healthy people across ages. There were healthy Caucasian individuals from Russia, aged about 6 to 100, serving as donors. Extraction of total RNA produced a minimum of 6 micrograms from each sample. Sample-barcoded 5' priming and a J-beta primer mix drove a second PCR of about 6 to 11 cycles. TCRdb redid the calling of the 5' RACE reads with MiXCR, one entry per CDR3 protein. Here the sample spans hundreds of thousands of distinct CDR3 sequences, approximately 60% being singletons. Whole-study findings and limits: The donors' CMV status was not determined, possibly confounding changes in expanded clonotypes. The recorded TCR beta diversity per million T cells decreased in a roughly linear manner with age.

This clonotype came up a few times. Its antigen is currently unknown. J gave up 1 base and V 4 bases, and 2 bases lay outside the gene matches. The CDR3 runs 16 residues. The germline gives CDR1 MRHNA, CDR2 SNTAGT. The sample taken for sequencing was blood. This receptor was identified in a man aged 35 to 55 in good health. The chain is built from TRBV6-4 and TRBJ2-6; 9 nucleotides line up with TRBD1. The CDR3 protein is CASSGGTGSGANVLTF. CDR3 sequence (DNA): TGTGCCAGCAGTGGTGGGACAGGGTCTGGGGCCAACGTCCTGACTTTC.